This T cell receptor (beta chain) was observed in a study of beta chain features in type 1 diabetes. Regarding the study as a whole: Shortening of TCRB CDR3s, moderate but significant, appeared in all four CD4+ subsets of Type 1 diabetes patients. Equally in patients and controls, PCR might preferentially amplify shorter templates. In comparison with healthy donors, patients had naive, central memory and Treg TCRB repertoires that appeared more similar.

A CD45RO/CCR7/CD25/CD127/CD95/CD27 panel sorted naive, central memory, regulatory and stem cell-like memory CD4+ cells. This CDR3 contains 13 residues. V was pared by 4 bases and J by 6 bases, with 14 bases between. In germline, CDR1 is SQVTM, CDR2 ANQGSEA. Reverse transcription of all isolated RNA meant that expressed TCRB transcripts were sequenced. Profiling relied on immunoSEQ multiplex PCR, and the TCRdb table lists in-frame clones only, not all of them. The sample includes under 550,000 clones, around 10% seen only once; the top ten take about 0.042%. There are many counts of this clone. The antigen is undetermined.

Sequenced material: naive CD4+ T cells from blood. The source is a woman aged 18-30 years in good health. V gene TRBV29-1 combines with J gene TRBJ2-3, with a tentative D call TRBD2 (7 bases). CDR3 nucleotide sequence: TGCAGCGTTGGGAGGGCGGGGGCCGATACGCAGTATTTT. Amino acid sequence: CSVGRAGADTQYF.